This T cell receptor (beta chain) was profiled in a study of cytomegalovirus exposure and HLA in healthy donors. This CDR3 is built from 16 residues. J was trimmed by 2 bases and V by 1 base; bases with no gene match: 6. Germline V lookup: CDR1 SGHAT, CDR2 FQNNGV. Primers included in the PCR were 60 Vbeta and 13 Jbeta primers. Original methodology: There were 80 million or so unique TCR beta chains by a later count, and about 11 million of them were shared. The protocol was immunoSEQ multiplex PCR, while the TCRdb copy is restricted to in-frame clones and leaves out a portion. Clone size and the V and J calls come from that table; the DNA yielded D and trimming. The sample holds around 130,000 clones; about 85% are singletons and the top ten take 1.5% to 2%. Broader study findings: Cytomegalovirus-associated TCR beta chains were listed, numbering under 200.

This clone came up a few times. Antigen specificity is unknown. The chain combines TRBV11-2 with TRBJ2-5; 8 nucleotides agree with TRBD2. Sequencing input: PBMCs. The receptor was derived from a boy younger than 18 in good health and CMV-seronegative. CDR3: CASSLAVGREQETQYF. CDR3 bases: TGTGCCAGCAGCTTAGCGGTCGGGAGGGAGCAAGAGACCCAGTACTTC.